This T cell receptor beta chain is from a study of cytomegalovirus exposure and HLA in healthy donors. Study-wide points: A missense DCLRE1C variant was associated with V- and J-gene trimming of TCR beta chains in a later analysis, and an independent cohort replicated the association.

Germline V gene lookup returns CDR1 SGDLS and CDR2 YYNGEE. Trimming stripped 3 bases from V and 8 bases from J, with 15 bases between. The CDR3 has 15 residues. With 60 Vbeta and 13 Jbeta primers, the PCR was carried out. Repertoires were generated with immunoSEQ multiplex PCR, while TCRdb's copy carries only in-frame clones and drops some. This sample's table reports 130,000 to 150,000 clones. As to this clone: Antigen unknown.

This clonotype originated in a woman aged 45-65 years in good health and CMV-seronegative. The rearrangement uses TRBV9 and TRBJ1-6, with D perhaps TRBD1 (6 bases). Specimen: PBMCs. Here the CDR3 reads CASSAETGFDSPLHF. The CDR3 region has the DNA TGTGCCAGCAGCGCCGAGACAGGATTCGATTCACCCCTCCACTTT.